One sample yielded the 26 T cell receptor beta chains listed below, sequenced in a study of CD8+ T cells in alopecia areata. The sequencing template was cDNA reverse transcribed from extracted RNA. Repertoires were generated with immunoSEQ multiplex PCR, while TCRdb's copy carries only in-frame clones and drops some. The sample contains around 190,000 clones, around 50% of which appear only once. Source material: CD8+ T cells sorted from blood. Receptor source: a human donor in good health.

The chain has TRBV7-9 and TRBJ2-4; no clear D. Per germline, CDR1 SEHNR and CDR2 FQNEAQ (reference sequence). Trimming cost V 4 bases and J 9 bases, with 22 bases left between them. This CDR3 contains 16 residues. This chain's CDR3 is CASSSPDSDSYTIQYF. CDR3 sequence (DNA): TGTGCCAGCAGCTCTCCCGATTCTGACTCGTATACCATTCAGTACTTC.

The chain uses TRBV2 and TRBJ2-3; the match to TRBD1 covers 9 bases. This CDR3 has 15 amino acids. CDR1 and CDR2 from the germline V gene are SNHLY and FYNNEI. Trimming at V came to 8 bases and at J to 3 bases, leaving 9 bases not matched to a gene. The CDR3 sequence: CASPPGQGRTDTQYF. CDR3 sequence (DNA): TGTGCCAGCCCCCCGGGACAGGGAAGAACAGATACGCAGTATTTT. Looking up the rest from reference TRBV2 and TRBJ2-3 gives the full variable domain: EPEVTQTPSHQVTQMGQEVILRCVPISNHLYFYWYRQILGQKVEFLVSFYNNEISEKSEIFDDQFSVERPDGSNFTLKIRSTKLEDSAMYFCASPPGQGRTDTQYFGPGTRLTVL.

The chain couples TRBV30 to TRBJ2-5; 8 bases match TRBD1. The J call may be incorrect, as the DNA end agrees better with TRBJ2-7. Germline loops: CDR1 GTSNPN, CDR2 SVGIG (reference sequence). The CDR3 consists of 13 residues. The CDR3 sequence: CAWTDRVKYEQYF. The CDR3 coding sequence is TGTGCCTGGACGGACAGGGTAAAATACGAGCAGTACTTC.

This chain links TRBV29-1 with TRBJ2-3; the D gene is possibly TRBD2 (7 bases). The germline V gene has CDR1 SQVTM and CDR2 ANQGSEA. V lost 8 bases and J lost 2, with 17 bases in between. The CDR3 length is 14 residues. The CDR3 reads CSLRGGRNTDTQYF. CDR3 nucleotide sequence: TGCAGCCTGAGGGGGGGAAGGAACACAGATACGCAGTATTTT.

The chain combines TRBV2 with TRBJ2-3, with TRBD2 matching over 9 bases. V shed 7 bases and J 3 bases; nucleotides not matched to a gene: 5. CDR1 is SNHLY, CDR2 FYNNEI, per germline. The CDR3 is made up of 14 amino acids. This CDR3 is CASTLRGGTDTQYF. For the CDR3, the DNA is TGTGCCAGCACCCTGCGGGGGGGAACAGATACGCAGTATTTT.

This clone was detected many times. CDR3 region: CASSASGAAGANVLTF. CDR3 DNA sequence: TGTGCCAGCAGCGCTTCAGGGGCTGCTGGGGCCAACGTCCTGACTTTC. This chain connects TRBV9 to TRBJ2-6, with D perhaps TRBD1 (6 bases). Per the germline V gene, CDR1 is SGDLS and CDR2 is YYNGEE. Trimming removed 3 bases from V and 2 bases from J, with 12 bases in between. The length of the CDR3 is 16 residues.

The table lists this clone with a few counts. V usage is TRBV4-1 and J usage is TRBJ2-7, with D uncertain. The CDR3 runs 14 residues. Trimming stripped 1 base from V and 4 bases from J, with 11 bases between. In germline, CDR1 is MGHRA, CDR2 YSYEKL. CDR3 loop: CASSQVELEYEQYF. The DNA of the CDR3 is TGCGCCAGCAGCCAAGTGGAACTTGAGTACGAGCAGTACTTC.

The genes are TRBV10-2 and TRBJ2-7; D perhaps matches TRBD1 (6 bases). Germline V gene data show CDR1 as WSHSY and CDR2 as SAAADI. Trimming pared 3 bases from V and 9 bases from J, leaving 9 bases between. The CDR3 totals 11 residues. The CDR3 DNA reads as TGCGCCAGCAGTGACACAGGGAGGCAGTACTTC. Translated: CASSDTGRQYF.

The rearrangement joins TRBV27 to TRBJ1-5; D is unclear. The CDR3 sequence is 16 residues long. V was pared by 0 bases and J by 0 bases, with 9 bases between. Germline V CDR1 and CDR2: MNHEY, SMNVEV (reference sequence). The CDR3, as DNA: TGTGCCAGCAGTTTATCGTCCGGATATAGCAATCAGCCCCAGCATTTT. Encoded protein: CASSLSSGYSNQPQHF.

The chain joins TRBV11-2 to TRBJ2-2, with D perhaps assigned TRBD1 or TRBD2 (5 bases each). The CDR3 contains 13 residues. V was cut by 1 base and J by 5 bases, with 5 bases left in between. Germline loops: CDR1 SGHAT, CDR2 FQNNGV. CDR3 nucleotide sequence: TGTGCCAGCAGCTTAGGGGGGACCGGGGAGCTGTTTTTT. This sequence encodes CASSLGGTGELFF.

This chain connects TRBV19 to TRBJ2-2; D is unresolved. The CDR3 extends over 13 amino acids. Trimming removed 7 bases at V and 5 bases at J, with 11 bases between. CDR1 LNHDA and CDR2 SQIVND come from the germline V gene (reference sequence). DNA of the CDR3: TGTGCCAGTAAGGTCCCCACAACCGGGGAGCTGTTTTTT. Residues: CASKVPTTGELFF.

There are a few counts of this clone. V is TRBV2 and J is TRBJ2-2; TRBD1 agrees at 7 bases. CDR3 length equals 14 residues. V shed 10 bases, J shed 4 bases, and the junction held 9 bases outside the gene matches. Germline CDR1 reads SNHLY; CDR2 reads FYNNEI. The CDR3, as DNA: TGTGCCACCGAGGGGGCGCGCAGCACCGGGGAGCTGTTTTTT. It yields the protein CATEGARSTGELFF.

The J gene is TRBJ2-5, the V gene TRBV2; the match to TRBD2 covers 10 bases. V lost 6 bases, J lost 1 base, and 5 bases stayed unmatched. Germline CDR1 reads SNHLY; CDR2 reads FYNNEI. The CDR3 spans 15 residues. CDR3 in DNA: TGTGCCAGCAGCCGGACTAGCGGCCCCCAAGAGACCCAGTACTTC. Translated, it gives CASSRTSGPQETQYF.

The CDR3 nucleotides are TGCAGCGTTGAAGGGACAGGGTACCGAGGCTACACCTTC. Its protein is CSVEGTGYRGYTF. The chain employs TRBV29-1 and TRBJ1-2; 8 bases map to TRBD1. Per germline, CDR1 SQVTM and CDR2 ANQGSEA. The V and J ends lost 1 base and 8 bases, in that order; junction bases with no gene match: 6. This CDR3 has 13 amino acids.

This clone has more than one count but fewer than ten. V usage is TRBV14 and J usage is TRBJ1-5; 7 bases map to TRBD1. This CDR3 region has 15 residues. Looked up from germline, CDR1 is SGHDN and CDR2 is FVKESK. V was clipped by 0 bases and J by 7 bases; unmatched bases: 6. The CDR3 sequence: CASSQDLGQDQPQHF. For the CDR3, the DNA is TGTGCCAGCAGCCAAGACCTTGGACAGGACCAGCCCCAGCATTTT.

CDR3 loop: CASGRPEAYEQYF. The CDR3 region has the DNA TGTGCCAGTGGCCGCCCCGAAGCCTACGAGCAGTACTTC. This chain links TRBV19 with TRBJ2-7; no reliable D call. With 8 bases removed from V and 2 bases from J, the gap between germline ends came to 13 bases. This CDR3 comprises 13 residues. Germline CDR1 is LNHDA and CDR2 is SQIVND (reference sequence).

The genes are TRBV5-1 and TRBJ2-7; D not resolved. The germline gives CDR1 SGHRS, CDR2 YFSETQ. The V end was cut by 1 base, the J end by 2 bases, with 13 bases between. This CDR3 has 15 amino acids. Here the CDR3 reads CASSLSSQLTYEQYF. The DNA of the CDR3 is TGCGCCAGCAGCTTGTCGTCCCAGCTGACCTACGAGCAGTACTTC.

The chain employs TRBV19 and TRBJ1-5, with D possibly being TRBD1 (5 bases). The CDR3 is made up of 13 amino acids. Germline-derived CDR1 and CDR2 are LNHDA and SQIVND (reference sequence). V lost 10 bases to trimming and J lost 1 base, with 11 bases between them. The CDR3 coding sequence is TGTGCCACCCAGCGGGGGAGCAATCAGCCCCAGCATTTT. Its protein product is CATQRGSNQPQHF. Full variable domain (outside the CDR3, taken from reference TRBV19 and TRBJ1-5): DGGITQSPKYLFRKEGQNVTLSCEQNLNHDAMYWYRQDPGQGLRLIYYSQIVNDFQKGDIAEGYSVSREKKESFPLTVTSAQKNPTAFYLCATQRGSNQPQHFGDGTRLSIL.

The chain has TRBV25-1 and TRBJ1-5; the D gene is possibly TRBD1 (6 bases). V lost 4 bases and J 7 bases, leaving 11 bases between the germline ends. Germline V CDR1 and CDR2: MGHDK, SYGVNS. This CDR3 comprises 13 residues. The chain's CDR3 is CASSGPQGQPQHF. DNA of the CDR3: TGTGCCAGCAGTGGCCCACAGGGACAGCCCCAGCATTTT.

This sequence joins TRBV7-2 and TRBJ1-6; D ambiguous. The CDR3 is made up of 12 amino acids. V lost 1 base to trimming and J lost 7 bases, with 2 bases between them. Germline-derived CDR1 and CDR2 are SGHTA and FQGNSA. The CDR3 nucleotides read TGTGCCAGCAGCTTAGAGAATTCACCCCTCCACTTT. It translates to CASSLENSPLHF.

The chain uses TRBV29-1 and TRBJ1-4; D might be TRBD1 (5 bases). The V gene lost 0 bases and the J gene lost 7 bases, with 18 bases spanning the gap. The length of the CDR3 is 16 residues. Germline V lookup: CDR1 SQVTM, CDR2 ANQGSEA. CDR3 sequence (DNA): TGCAGCGTTGAAGAGGGGCGAGGGGCAGGAGGTGAAAAACTGTTTTTT. Translation: CSVEEGRGAGGEKLFF. The entire variable domain, with the rest obtained from reference TRBV29-1 and TRBJ1-4, is as follows: SAVISQKPSRDICQRGTSLTIQCQVDSQVTMMFWYRQQPGQSLTLIATANQGSEATYESGFVIDKFPISRPNLTFSTLTVSNMSPEDSSIYLCSVEEGRGAGGEKLFFGSGTQLSVL.

The rearrangement joins TRBV2 to TRBJ2-5; a possible D gene is TRBD1 (6 bases). Between the trimmed V and J ends, which lost 3 bases and 5 bases, there was a span of 16 bases. The CDR3 runs to 15 residues. The germline V gene has CDR1 SNHLY and CDR2 FYNNEI. CDR3 protein: CASSESPGQMETQYF. The CDR3 DNA follows: TGTGCCAGCAGTGAGAGCCCAGGACAGATGGAGACCCAGTACTTC.

V and J are TRBV29-1 and TRBJ2-7; possible D gene TRBD2, 6 bases. CDR3 size: 12 residues. The V end was cut by 4 bases, the J end by 3 bases, with 10 bases between. Germline loops: CDR1 SQVTM, CDR2 ANQGSEA. The CDR3 loop is CSVGDFRYEQYF. DNA of the CDR3: TGCAGCGTTGGGGACTTCCGCTACGAGCAGTACTTC.

The V and J genes are TRBV4-1 and TRBJ2-7, with TRBD1 matching 8 bases. Germline V gives CDR1 MGHRA, CDR2 YSYEKL. This CDR3 comprises 14 residues. The ends lost 0 bases at V and 2 bases at J; junction bases unmatched: 0. CDR3 in DNA: TGCGCCAGCAGCCAAGACAGGGGGCCCTACGAGCAGTACTTC. It specifies CASSQDRGPYEQYF.

This clone was seen only a few times. The chain combines TRBV13 with TRBJ2-1; unclear D gene. Looked up from germline, CDR1 is PRHDT and CDR2 is FYEKMQ (reference sequence). V lost 5 bases to trimming and J lost 9 bases, with 8 bases between them. The CDR3 runs 11 residues. The CDR3 spells CASSTRGEQFF. CDR3 DNA sequence: TGTGCCAGCAGCACCCGCGGTGAGCAGTTCTTC.

The chain combines TRBV15 with TRBJ2-5; D is undetermined. CDR1 and CDR2 from the germline V gene are LNHNV and YYDKDF (reference sequence). This CDR3 comprises 14 residues. Trimming removed 3 bases at V and 5 bases at J, with 13 bases between. The CDR3 loop reads CATSSRILGETQYF. In nucleotides, the CDR3 is TGTGCCACCAGCAGTCGCATTCTCGGGGAGACCCAGTACTTC.